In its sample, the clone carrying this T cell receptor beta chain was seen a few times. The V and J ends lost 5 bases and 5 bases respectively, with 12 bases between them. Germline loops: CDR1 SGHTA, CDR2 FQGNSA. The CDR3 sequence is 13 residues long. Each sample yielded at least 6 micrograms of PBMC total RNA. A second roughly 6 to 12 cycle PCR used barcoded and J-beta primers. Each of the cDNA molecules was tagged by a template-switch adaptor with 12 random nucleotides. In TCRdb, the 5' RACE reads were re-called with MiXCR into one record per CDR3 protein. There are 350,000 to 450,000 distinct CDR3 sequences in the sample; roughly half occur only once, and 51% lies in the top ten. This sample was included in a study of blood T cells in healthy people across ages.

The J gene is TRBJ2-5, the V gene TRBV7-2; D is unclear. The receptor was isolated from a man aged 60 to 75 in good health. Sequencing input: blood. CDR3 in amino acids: CASSIRSGETQYF. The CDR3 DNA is TGTGCCAGCAGCATCCGGTCGGGCGAGACCCAGTACTTC.